This TCR beta chain emerged from a study of shared clonotypes between healthy human individuals. Turning to the study itself: Each donor's CD8 memory used one plate, CD8 naive two, each CD4 subset three.

Here immunoSEQ multiplex PCR was the method, and the copy in TCRdb shows in-frame clones only, minus some. The table lists about 800,000 clones, around 96% of them singletons. The naive CD8 population came from CD45RO-negative cells selected for CCR7, without terminally differentiated effector memory CD45RA+ cells. There were no recent acute infections or vaccinations among the donors, who were healthy HIV-negative adults. The germline gives CDR1 SNHLY, CDR2 FYNNEI. CDR3 length: 14 residues. Trimming stripped 11 bases from V and 0 bases from J, with 14 bases between. This chain links TRBV2 with TRBJ2-1, with D maybe TRBD2 (6 bases). The source material was naive CD8+ T cells sorted from blood. This receptor was identified in a man younger than 40 in good health. The CDR3 sequence is CARTNKRSYNEQFF. The CDR3 region has the DNA TGTGCCCGGACTAACAAACGCTCCTACAATGAGCAGTTCTTC. The full variable domain, rest sourced from reference TRBV2 and TRBJ2-1, is EPEVTQTPSHQVTQMGQEVILRCVPISNHLYFYWYRQILGQKVEFLVSFYNNEISEKSEIFDDQFSVERPDGSNFTLKIRSTKLEDSAMYFCARTNKRSYNEQFFGPGTRLTVL.